The 11 T cell receptor beta chains reported below all come from one sample, sequenced in a study of CD8 T cells in Susac syndrome. It was with random hexamers that about 0.45 to 1 ug RNA was reverse transcribed. TCRdb used MiXCR to reprocess the immunoSEQ multiplex PCR reads, holding one entry per CDR3 protein. The sample yields 100,000 to 150,000 distinct CDR3 sequences, more than 90% seen once. The sequencing sample was made of CD4+ T cells from PBMCs. These receptors came from a human donor in good health.

The V and J genes are TRBV7-2 and TRBJ1-2; D is possibly TRBD1 (6 bases). This CDR3 has 12 residues. V lost 1 base and J lost 7, with 7 bases in between. Germline CDR1 is SGHTA and CDR2 is FQGNSA. For the CDR3, the DNA is TGTGCCAGCAGCTTAGTAGGGGGTGGCTACACCTTC. Translated: CASSLVGGGYTF.

The CDR3 here is CASSLVTISVAEQYF. In nucleotides, the CDR3 is TGTGCCAGCAGCTTAGTCACCATCTCCGTCGCCGAGCAGTACTTC. The chain recombines TRBV7-2 with TRBJ2-7; D unresolved. With 1 base removed from V and 6 bases from J, the gap between germline ends came to 16 bases. CDR3 length equals 15 residues. The germline V gene encodes CDR1 SGHTA and CDR2 FQGNSA. Drawing the rest from reference TRBV7-2 and TRBJ2-7, the complete variable domain is GAGVSQSPSNKVTEKGKDVELRCDPISGHTALYWYRQSLGQGLEFLIYFQGNSAPDKSGLPSDRFSAERTGGSVSTLTIQRTQQEDSAVYLCASSLVTISVAEQYFGPGTRLTVT.

The chain is built from TRBV20-1 and TRBJ2-5; no firm D call. This CDR3 has 15 amino acids. The V gene lost 0 bases and the J gene lost 0 bases, with 11 bases spanning the gap. Germline assignment: CDR1 DFQATT and CDR2 SNEGSKA (reference sequence). The DNA for the CDR3 is TGCAGTGCTAGAGACGGCCGTAGGGACCAAGAGACCCAGTACTTC. It codes for CSARDGRRDQETQYF.

This clonotype was counted once. This rearrangement joins TRBV11-2 to TRBJ2-1; a possible D gene is TRBD2 (6 bases). The CDR3 is made up of 15 amino acids. In germline, CDR1 is SGHAT, CDR2 FQNNGV. V shed 1 base and J shed 3 bases, with 10 bases lying between them. The CDR3 DNA is TGTGCCAGCAGCTTAGGCGGGGTGGGCTACAATGAGCAGTTCTTC. Its translation: CASSLGGVGYNEQFF.

The chain carries TRBV5-6 and TRBJ1-4; 9 bases are a match to TRBD1. With V trimmed by 4 bases and J by 6 bases, 7 bases remained unmatched. Germline values: CDR1 SGHDT, CDR2 YYEEEE. CDR3 length: 15 residues. This CDR3 reads CASSPGRQGDEKLFF. The CDR3, as DNA: TGTGCCAGCAGCCCGGGTCGACAGGGGGATGAAAAACTGTTTTTT.

This chain joins TRBV5-1 and TRBJ2-5; tentative D call: TRBD2 (6 bases). The germline gives CDR1 SGHRS, CDR2 YFSETQ. Trimming took off 6 bases at V and 2 bases at J, with 11 bases between the two ends. The CDR3 has 13 amino acids. The CDR3 spells CASTLAGQETQYF. The CDR3 nucleotides are TGCGCCAGCACCCTCGCGGGACAAGAGACCCAGTACTTC.

The chain links TRBV12-3 or TRBV12-4 to TRBJ1-1; TRBD1 agrees at 8 bases. The V gene end was trimmed by 2 bases and the J gene end by 4 bases; junction bases not matched to a gene: 6. The CDR3 consists of 15 residues. This CDR3 reads CASSLWDRWITEAFF. The CDR3 coding sequence is TGTGCCAGCAGTTTATGGGACAGGTGGATCACTGAAGCTTTCTTT.

The count of this clonotype is one. V is TRBV30 and J is TRBJ2-5, with D perhaps given as TRBD1 or TRBD2 (5 bases each). Germline V gene sequence: CDR1 GTSNPN, CDR2 SVGIG (reference sequence). The ends were cut back, 1 base at V and 5 bases at J, with 11 bases in the middle. The CDR3 sequence is 13 residues long. The CDR3 protein is CAWSGWGLETQYF. For the CDR3, the DNA is TGTGCCTGGAGTGGCTGGGGGTTGGAGACCCAGTACTTC. The variable domain in full, completed from reference TRBV30 and TRBJ2-5, reads SQTIHQWPATLVQPVGSPLSLECTVEGTSNPNLYWYRQAAGRGLQLLFYSVGIGQISSEVPQNLSASRPQDRQFILSSKKLLLSDSGFYLCAWSGWGLETQYFGPGTRLLVL.

The V call is TRBV20-1, the J call TRBJ2-3; 9 bases fit TRBD2. V shed 5 bases, J shed 4 bases, and the junction held 10 bases outside the gene matches. The CDR3 has 15 residues. CDR1 and CDR2 (germline): DFQATT, SNEGSKA (reference sequence). CDR3 DNA: TGCAGTGCTCGAGGAATAGCGGGAGAACCAGATACGCAGTATTTT. It translates to CSARGIAGEPDTQYF.

This chain joins TRBV6-2 or TRBV6-3 and TRBJ2-7; D may match TRBD1 or TRBD2 (5 bases each). This CDR3 spans 14 amino acids. V lost 0 bases and J lost 5, with 11 bases in between. Looked up from germline, CDR1 is MNHEY and CDR2 is SVGEGT. CDR3 in DNA: TGTGCCAGCAGTTACTCTTCAGGGAGCAACGAGCAGTACTTC. This gives the protein CASSYSSGSNEQYF.

V usage is TRBV23-1 and J usage is TRBJ1-1; D is unresolved. TRBV23-1 is filed as an ORF, its function uncertain. The CDR3 covers 15 residues. With 6 bases removed from V and 6 bases from J, the gap between germline ends came to 20 bases. This CDR3 is CASSQRIRPSAEAFF. CDR3 bases: TGCGCCAGCAGCCAAAGAATCCGGCCAAGCGCTGAAGCTTTCTTT.